The present entry profiles one TCR beta chain with its context. This entry belongs to a study of blood T cell repertoires in COVID-19. Study in general: COVID-19 samples from acute and convalescent phases originated in the United States, Italy and Spain. T cells, B-cell-depleted T cells, or PBMCs supplied cDNA or gDNA.

The method was immunoSEQ multiplex PCR; TCRdb's version includes in-frame clones alone and lacks a portion of them. The sample has 100,000 to 150,000 clones, around 83% seen once. V shed 6 bases, J shed 3 bases, and the junction held 1 base outside the gene matches. This CDR3 is built from 13 residues. Germline-derived CDR1 and CDR2 are SGHVS and FQNEAQ. The receptor's source is a man older than 75 with active or convalescent COVID-19. The chain employs TRBV7-8 and TRBJ2-3; 9 bases fit TRBD1. Sequenced input: peripheral blood. The DNA of the CDR3 is TGTGCCAGCAGGGACAGGGGAACAGATACGCAGTATTTT. Amino acids: CASRDRGTDTQYF.